This is a list of T cell receptor beta chains from one sample in a study of blood T cells in healthy people across ages. TCRdb ran MiXCR on the 5' RACE reads and lists one entry per CDR3 protein. The sample contains about 1,400,000 distinct CDR3 sequences, roughly 64% of which appear only once. The sample comprised blood. These receptor sequences come from a man aged 18 to 29 in good health. Each CDR3 is given with its conserved first and last residue.

>TRBV29-1
CSVAGLLKNTEAFF
>TRBV2
CASSVSSLDYGYTF
>TRBV7-2
CASRPSSGFEQYF
>TRBV7-6
CASSENPGQGAHGCTF
>TRBV13
CASSYTGGRYEQYF
>TRBV4-2
CASSQERERGGLTDTQYF
>TRBV27
CASSLDLWNSPLHF
>TRBV7-6
CASSLNAGPYEQYF
>TRBV7-9
CASSESDRVGLYNEQFF
>TRBV12-3/TRBV12-4
CASSAQGAGGYTF
>TRBV5-1
CASSFDGNSPLHF
>TRBV27
CASSFASSSTDTQYF
>TRBV5-4
CASSDGREPSTDTQYF
>TRBV28
CASSSRDSLNYQTQYF
>TRBV11-2
CASSLINSLAYEQYF
>TRBV29-1
CSVGAGANVLTF